This T cell receptor beta chain originates from a study of blood T cell repertoires in COVID-19. Trimming removed 4 bases at V and 5 bases at J, with 16 bases between. This CDR3 has 15 residues. The germline V gene has CDR1 SGHRS and CDR2 YFSETQ. Using immunoSEQ multiplex PCR, the repertoire was profiled, and TCRdb retains in-frame clones only, with some absent. The sample consists of approximately 74,000 clones, approximately 80% of them appearing once. This clonotype was obtained from an elderly man with active or convalescent COVID-19. The chain combines TRBV5-1 with TRBJ1-5; D is ambiguous. Source material: peripheral blood. DNA of the CDR3: TGCGCCAGCAGCCCCGCGGGGAGGGTAGATCAGCCCCAGCATTTT. Its translation is CASSPAGRVDQPQHF.